These 24 T cell receptor beta chains share one sample of origin, sequenced in a study of blood T cell repertoires in COVID-19. Repertoires were generated with immunoSEQ multiplex PCR, while TCRdb's copy carries only in-frame clones and drops some. Here the sample spans nearly 350,000 clones, roughly 89% being singletons. Sequenced sample: peripheral blood. The receptor set was obtained from a woman between 18 and 29 years old who had recovered from COVID-19.

V usage is TRBV6-2 or TRBV6-3 and J usage is TRBJ2-1, with D possibly being TRBD2 (6 bases). Deletions cut 4 bases from V and 11 bases from J, with 12 bases between. Germline loops: CDR1 MNHEY, CDR2 SVGEGT. The length of the CDR3 is 12 residues. The CDR3 region has the DNA TGTGCCAGCAGTTCAGGAGGGAACAAGCAGTTCTTC. It translates to CASSSGGNKQFF.

This rearrangement joins TRBV12-3 or TRBV12-4 to TRBJ2-1; D might be TRBD2 (5 bases). The CDR3 consists of 12 residues. Trimming pared 7 bases from V and 4 bases from J, leaving 8 bases between. Here the CDR3 reads CASNQRYNEQFF. CDR3 nucleotides: TGTGCCAGCAATCAGCGGTACAATGAGCAGTTCTTC.

The rearrangement links TRBV10-3 to TRBJ2-7; 10 bases align to TRBD2. Germline CDR1 is ENHRY and CDR2 is SYGVKD. The CDR3 spans 14 residues. V was pared by 6 bases and J by 3 bases, with 5 bases of the junction left unmatched. CDR3 coding DNA: TGTGCCATCAGCGGGCCTAGCGGGAGCTACGAGCAGTACGTC. Protein sequence: CAISGPSGSYEQYV.

A remark on this clone: This same CDR3 is encoded by further DNA sequences in the sample. The J gene is TRBJ1-1, the V gene TRBV27, with D unclear. Germline V gene lookup returns CDR1 MNHEY and CDR2 SMNVEV (reference sequence). The V end was cut by 0 bases, the J end by 1 base, with 6 bases between. The CDR3 length is 14 residues. The CDR3 DNA reads as TGTGCCAGCAGTTTATCGGGGAGGAACACTGAAGCTTTCTTT. Protein: CASSLSGRNTEAFF.

This rearrangement joins TRBV10-3 to TRBJ2-6; D may be TRBD1 (6 bases). The V end lost 2 bases, the J end lost 2 bases, and 13 bases lay between the germline ends. The CDR3 extends over 17 amino acids. The germline gives CDR1 ENHRY, CDR2 SYGVKD. CDR3 bases: TGTGCCATCAGTGAGGGCAGGGGAATAACTGGGGCCAACGTCCTGACTTTC. Translation gives CAISEGRGITGANVLTF.

The CDR3 DNA reads TGTGCCAGCGACTCAGGGGGCACCGGGGAGCTGTTTTTT. Translated, it gives CASDSGGTGELFF. The rearrangement links TRBV2 to TRBJ2-2, with 7 nucleotides matching TRBD1. The germline V gene encodes CDR1 SNHLY and CDR2 FYNNEI. Trimming removed 8 bases from V and 4 bases from J; junction bases left unmatched: 4. The length of the CDR3 is 13 residues.

This clone was counted a single time. The rearrangement links TRBV12-3 or TRBV12-4 to TRBJ2-3; no definite D call. The CDR3 runs to 12 residues. With 4 bases removed from V and 2 bases from J, the gap between germline ends came to 4 bases. CDR3 region: CASSSHTDTQYF. Written as DNA, the CDR3 is TGTGCCAGCAGTTCCCACACAGATACGCAGTATTTT.

The genes are TRBV5-1 and TRBJ2-1, with 7 bases lining up with TRBD2. CDR1 and CDR2 from the germline V gene are SGHRS and YFSETQ. The V and J ends lost 6 bases and 9 bases, in that order; junction bases with no gene match: 12. This CDR3 comprises 14 residues. The CDR3 DNA reads as TGCGCCAGCATCCCCTCTAACGCGGGAGCTGAGCAGTTCTTC. Its translation: CASIPSNAGAEQFF.

The V and J genes are TRBV24-1 and TRBJ1-5, with a possible D match to TRBD1 (6 bases). Germline CDR1 and CDR2: KGHDR and SFDVKD. The CDR3 has 15 residues. Trimming cost V 12 bases and J 0 bases, with 17 bases left between them. CDR3 bases: TGTGCCTCCCTTGACAGGTTTTATAGCAATCAGCCCCAGCATTTT. This codes for CASLDRFYSNQPQHF.

The rearrangement links TRBV7-9 to TRBJ2-1; D perhaps matches TRBD1 (8 bases). The length of the CDR3 is 17 residues. CDR1 and CDR2 from the germline V gene are SEHNR and FQNEAQ (reference sequence). Trimming removed 5 bases at V and 0 bases at J, with 17 bases between. The CDR3 protein is CASSAAGGGSSYNEQFF. As DNA, the CDR3 is TGTGCCAGCAGCGCCGCAGGGGGCGGGAGCTCCTACAATGAGCAGTTCTTC.

The chain carries TRBV4-3 and TRBJ1-2; 9 bases line up with TRBD1. Per the germline V gene, CDR1 is LGHNA and CDR2 is YSLEER. Germline trimming cut 4 bases from V and 7 bases from J; bases unmatched to any gene: 16. This CDR3 spans 17 amino acids. The CDR3 loop reads CASSLRGEDRGRVGYTF. As DNA, the CDR3 is TGCGCCAGCAGCCTTAGGGGCGAGGACAGGGGCCGAGTTGGCTACACCTTC.

This CDR3 reads CAWGLTGAYSEAFF. The CDR3 DNA reads TGTGCCTGGGGACTGACAGGGGCATATTCTGAAGCTTTCTTT. This rearrangement joins TRBV30 to TRBJ1-1, with 8 nucleotides matching TRBD1. This CDR3 has 14 residues. After removal of 5 bases from V and 6 bases from J, the junction contained 11 bases not matched to a gene. The germline gives CDR1 GTSNPN, CDR2 SVGIG (reference sequence).

This chain links TRBV4-3 with TRBJ2-1, with 8 bases identical to TRBD2. V lost 1 base to trimming and J lost 9 bases; unmatched junction nucleotides: 8. Germline V gene sequence: CDR1 LGHNA, CDR2 YSLEER. CDR3 length equals 15 residues. CDR3 in amino acids: CASSQVPAGASEQFF. In nucleotides, the CDR3 is TGCGCCAGCAGCCAAGTGCCAGCGGGGGCCTCTGAGCAGTTCTTC.

The chain has TRBV6-5 and TRBJ1-2; 8 bases fit TRBD1. The germline CDR1 and CDR2 sequences are MNHEY and SVGAGI. Trimming took 6 bases from V and 8 from J; bases not matched to a gene: 8. CDR3 size: 13 residues. The CDR3 nucleotides are TGTGCCAGCAGCAGGCAGGGGGCCCTGGGCTACACCTTC. This sequence encodes CASSRQGALGYTF.

The chain links TRBV21-1 to TRBJ1-5; TRBD1, the table's D call, lacks a check against the DNA. TRBV21-1 is noted as a pseudogene. This CDR3 region has 17 residues. CDR3 protein: CASSKEESSRGHQPQHF. The DNA of the CDR3 is TGTGCCAGCAGCAAAGAGGAAAGCTCCAGGGGACACCAGCCCCAGCATTTT.

The chain employs TRBV11-3 and TRBJ2-3, with 7 nucleotides matching TRBD2. The CDR3 spans 16 residues. Germline loops: CDR1 SGHNT, CDR2 YENEEA. V was clipped by 1 base and J by 5 bases; unmatched bases: 9. This CDR3 is CASSLGGPGGGDTQYF. The CDR3 DNA reads TGTGCCAGCAGCTTAGGGGGTCCGGGAGGTGGAGATACGCAGTATTTT.

In the case of this clone: The same CDR3 is also encoded by other DNA sequences in this sample. The J gene is TRBJ1-5, the V gene TRBV7-2, with D hard to call. CDR3 length: 12 residues. Germline loops: CDR1 SGHTA, CDR2 FQGNSA. Trimming shortened V by 1 base and J by 6 bases, and 4 bases separated the two germline ends. The CDR3, as DNA: TGTGCCAGCAGCTTAGGCGCTCAGCCCCAGCATTTT. Translation gives CASSLGAQPQHF.

The chain uses TRBV25-1 and TRBJ1-2, with 7 bases that match TRBD1. Per the germline V gene, CDR1 is MGHDK and CDR2 is SYGVNS. The CDR3 totals 18 residues. The V and J ends lost 6 bases and 5 bases, in that order; junction bases with no gene match: 21. The CDR3 nucleotides read TGTGCCAGCAGCCAAACCGGACAGGCAGCAACCTACCCTTATGGCTACACCTTC. It specifies CASSQTGQAATYPYGYTF.

In DNA form, the CDR3 reads TGTGCCAGCAGCTTGGCCAGCTCCAGAGGCAATGAGCAGTTCTTC. This codes for CASSLASSRGNEQFF. This chain joins TRBV5-4 and TRBJ2-1; no definite D call. The germline V gene encodes CDR1 SGHNT and CDR2 YYREEE (reference sequence). Trimming removed 0 bases from V and 6 bases from J, with 13 bases in between. The CDR3 consists of 15 residues.

The gene calls are TRBV19 and TRBJ2-2; 8 nucleotides agree with TRBD1. The CDR3 is 14 residues long. After removal of 6 bases from V and 4 bases from J, the junction contained 4 bases not matched to a gene. Germline assignment: CDR1 LNHDA and CDR2 SQIVND (reference sequence). CDR3 amino acids: CASSPTGVTGELFF. The CDR3 coding sequence is TGTGCCAGTAGCCCGACAGGGGTCACCGGGGAGCTGTTTTTT.

This sequence joins TRBV2 and TRBJ1-2, with D maybe TRBD1 (5 bases). This CDR3 spans 14 amino acids. Germline V lookup: CDR1 SNHLY, CDR2 FYNNEI. V was shortened by 2 bases and J by 0 bases, with 7 bases between the two germline ends. In nucleotides, the CDR3 is TGTGCCAGCAGTGAACCAGGGTCTAACTATGGCTACACCTTC. Its protein is CASSEPGSNYGYTF.

The chain uses TRBV27 and TRBJ2-1; D unresolved. Looked up from germline, CDR1 is MNHEY and CDR2 is SMNVEV (reference sequence). CDR3 size: 14 residues. Trimming cost V 6 bases and J 2 bases, with 11 bases left between them. This CDR3 is CASSPRGTYNEQFF. The CDR3 coding sequence is TGTGCCAGCAGCCCACGAGGTACCTACAATGAGCAGTTCTTC.

CDR3 DNA: TGTGCCTGGAGGCCCCAGGGGTCTTCTCATGAAAAACTGTTTTTT. This gives the protein CAWRPQGSSHEKLFF. The chain links TRBV30 to TRBJ1-4; tentative D call: TRBD1 (6 bases). The germline gives CDR1 GTSNPN, CDR2 SVGIG (reference sequence). V was cut by 3 bases and J by 6 bases, with 17 bases left in between. The length of the CDR3 is 15 residues.

The J gene is TRBJ2-5, the V gene TRBV24-1; 7 bases are shared with TRBD2. The CDR3 spans 17 residues. V shed 9 bases and J 2 bases; nucleotides not matched to a gene: 17. CDR1 KGHDR and CDR2 SFDVKD come from the germline V gene. DNA for the CDR3: TGTGCCACCGCGGCGAGCAAGGAACGGGAGGCGCAAGAGACCCAGTACTTC. This codes for CATAASKEREAQETQYF.